What follows are 25 T cell receptor beta chains derived from one specimen sequenced in a study of blood T cell repertoires in COVID-19. TCRdb's copy holds only in-frame clones and misses some; the assay was immunoSEQ multiplex PCR. The sample consists of 270,000 or so clones, about 87% of them appearing once. The sample taken for sequencing was peripheral blood. The receptors were sampled from a human donor in a cohort sampled during active COVID-19.

The rearrangement joins TRBV5-1 to TRBJ2-1, with 11 bases that match TRBD2. Trimming cost V 4 bases and J 3 bases; bases outside gene matches: 15. The CDR3 has 19 residues. Per the germline V gene, CDR1 is SGHRS and CDR2 is YFSETQ. This CDR3 is CASSRVRSGGVFVYNEQFF. The CDR3 nucleotides read TGCGCCAGCAGCCGCGTACGTAGCGGGGGGGTCTTCGTCTACAATGAGCAGTTCTTC.

The rearrangement links TRBV27 to TRBJ1-5; no firm D call. Germline V gene data show CDR1 as MNHEY and CDR2 as SMNVEV (reference sequence). The CDR3 is 13 amino acids. V was pared by 3 bases and J by 4 bases, with 7 bases between. The CDR3 coding sequence is TGTGCCAGCAGTTTCGCGTGGAATCAGCCCCAGCATTTT. Its protein is CASSFAWNQPQHF.

This clone turned up a few times. The rearrangement joins TRBV5-1 to TRBJ1-4; D may be TRBD1 (6 bases). Germline V gene lookup returns CDR1 SGHRS and CDR2 YFSETQ. The V end was cut by 0 bases, the J end by 5 bases, with 11 bases between. The CDR3 has 15 amino acids. The CDR3 loop reads CASSLELGANEKLFF. CDR3 sequence (DNA): TGCGCCAGCAGCTTGGAGCTGGGGGCGAATGAAAAACTGTTTTTT.

The chain uses TRBV19 and TRBJ1-1, with D maybe TRBD1 (6 bases). Trimming removed 2 bases at V and 4 bases at J, with 14 bases between. The CDR3 has 15 amino acids. The V gene's germline CDR1 is LNHDA and CDR2 SQIVND (reference sequence). CDR3: CASSITPRGFTEAFF. The CDR3, as DNA: TGTGCCAGTAGTATAACACCCAGGGGTTTCACTGAAGCTTTCTTT.

The table lists this clone with many counts. This rearrangement joins TRBV3-1 (or the pseudogene TRBV3-2) to TRBJ1-2; D might be TRBD1 (5 bases). V lost 4 bases and J lost 7, with 19 bases in between. Germline V gives CDR1 LGHDT, CDR2 YNNKEL (reference sequence). The CDR3 consists of 15 residues. CDR3 residues: CASSPAGSGVSGYTF. Written as DNA, the CDR3 is TGTGCCAGCAGCCCCGCGGGGTCGGGGGTAAGTGGCTACACCTTC.

This chain links TRBV7-2 with TRBJ1-1, with 7 bases identical to TRBD1. V was pared by 1 base and J by 4 bases, with 6 bases of the junction left unmatched. The germline CDR1 and CDR2 sequences are SGHTA and FQGNSA. The CDR3 is 15 amino acids. This chain's CDR3 is CASSLGQGPLTEAFF. CDR3 in DNA: TGTGCCAGCAGCTTAGGACAGGGCCCTCTCACTGAAGCTTTCTTT. Together with reference TRBV7-2 and TRBJ1-1, the CDR3 gives the full variable domain: GAGVSQSPSNKVTEKGKDVELRCDPISGHTALYWYRQSLGQGLEFLIYFQGNSAPDKSGLPSDRFSAERTGGSVSTLTIQRTQQEDSAVYLCASSLGQGPLTEAFFGQGTRLTVV.

J is TRBJ2-7 and V is TRBV5-6; 7 positions agree with TRBD1. The V gene's germline CDR1 is SGHDT and CDR2 YYEEEE. This CDR3 contains 14 residues. V trimming: 0 bases; J trimming: 3 bases; junction bases outside the gene matches: 3. The CDR3 spells CASSLGRDSYEQYF. The CDR3, as DNA: TGTGCCAGCAGCTTGGGTCGGGACAGCTACGAGCAGTACTTC.

Concerning this clone itself: The sample contains more than one DNA sequence encoding this CDR3. The V call is TRBV6-5, the J call TRBJ1-1; the D is unclear. The CDR3 spans 14 residues. The germline CDR1 and CDR2 sequences are MNHEY and SVGAGI. V gave up 2 bases and J gave up 1 base, with 8 bases separating them. CDR3 in amino acids: CASSYGRRNTEAFF. The CDR3 bases are TGTGCCAGCAGTTACGGCAGGCGGAACACTGAAGCTTTCTTT.

The V gene is TRBV4-3, the J gene TRBJ1-5; 7 bases match TRBD1. This CDR3 contains 16 residues. The germline V gene has CDR1 LGHNA and CDR2 YSLEER. The V and J ends lost 0 bases and 4 bases, in that order; junction bases with no gene match: 6. CDR3 nucleotide sequence: TGCGCCAGCAGCCAAGATGTAACAGGGGAAAATCAGCCCCAGCATTTT. It is translated as CASSQDVTGENQPQHF.

This rearrangement joins TRBV28 to TRBJ1-5; TRBD1 might be the D (5 bases). The V end lost 7 bases, the J end lost 5 bases, and 18 bases lay between the germline ends. Germline assignment: CDR1 MDHEN and CDR2 SYDVKM. This CDR3 has 15 amino acids. CDR3: CASNPSGIRDQPQHF. As DNA, the CDR3 is TGTGCCAGCAATCCTTCAGGGATTAGGGATCAGCCCCAGCATTTT. Drawing the rest from reference TRBV28 and TRBJ1-5, the complete variable domain is DVKVTQSSRYLVKRTGEKVFLECVQDMDHENMFWYRQDPGLGLRLIYFSYDVKMKEKGDIPEGYSVSREKKERFSLILESASTNQTSMYLCASNPSGIRDQPQHFGDGTRLSIL.

The genes are TRBV11-2 and TRBJ2-1; D remains unclear. The CDR3 has 12 residues. V was shortened by 3 bases and J by 7 bases, with 7 bases between the two germline ends. In germline, CDR1 is SGHAT, CDR2 FQNNGV. In nucleotides, the CDR3 is TGTGCCAGCAGCTTGGGCCCTAATGAGCAGTTCTTC. The encoded protein is CASSLGPNEQFF.

This clone was found once. This chain joins TRBV28 and TRBJ1-5, with D perhaps matching TRBD1 (6 bases). Trimming shortened V by 3 bases and J by 0 bases, and 9 bases separated the two germline ends. The CDR3 covers 15 residues. Germline CDR1 reads MDHEN; CDR2 reads SYDVKM. CDR3 region: CASSLTGNSNQPQHF. Written as DNA, the CDR3 is TGTGCCAGCAGTTTGACAGGCAATAGCAATCAGCCCCAGCATTTT.

CDR3 residues: CASSATGRDEKLFF. The CDR3 nucleotides are TGTGCCAGCAGCGCGACAGGGCGGGATGAAAAACTGTTTTTT. The chain has TRBV7-2 and TRBJ1-4; 7 bases agree with TRBD1. CDR1 and CDR2 (germline): SGHTA, FQGNSA. The CDR3 is made up of 14 amino acids. With V trimmed by 5 bases and J by 6 bases, 6 bases remained unmatched.

This chain links TRBV4-3 with TRBJ2-1; no definite D call. Germline CDR1 LGHNA, CDR2 YSLEER. This CDR3 spans 13 amino acids. Trimming shortened V by 0 bases and J by 9 bases, and 9 bases separated the two germline ends. CDR3: CASSQDQGGEQFF. In DNA, the CDR3 is TGCGCCAGCAGCCAAGATCAAGGCGGTGAGCAGTTCTTC.

The chain is built from TRBV14 and TRBJ1-4; TRBD1 is a possible D gene (5 bases). CDR3 length: 13 amino acids. The V gene's germline CDR1 is SGHDN and CDR2 FVKESK. V was clipped by 1 base and J by 13 bases, with 13 bases between them. CDR3 loop: CASSQGLRRGLFF. CDR3 nucleotides: TGTGCCAGCAGCCAAGGTCTAAGGAGGGGACTGTTTTTT.

The gene calls are TRBV5-1 and TRBJ2-5, with D possibly TRBD2 on 6 matching bases. The CDR3 loop spans 14 amino acids. Germline V gives CDR1 SGHRS, CDR2 YFSETQ. Trimming removed 0 bases from V and 3 bases from J, with 9 bases in between. CDR3 in amino acids: CASSLEGRKETQYF. Written as DNA, the CDR3 is TGCGCCAGCAGCTTGGAGGGGAGGAAAGAGACCCAGTACTTC. The full variable domain, its missing parts supplied by reference TRBV5-1 and TRBJ2-5, is KAGVTQTPRYLIKTRGQQVTLSCSPISGHRSVSWYQQTPGQGLQFLFEYFSETQRNKGNFPGRFSGRQFSNSRSEMNVSTLELGDSALYLCASSLEGRKETQYFGPGTRLLVL.

This rearrangement joins TRBV3-1 (or the pseudogene TRBV3-2) to TRBJ1-2; D uncertain. Trimming removed 0 bases at V and 1 base at J, with 15 bases between. The CDR3 is made up of 17 amino acids. Germline-derived CDR1 and CDR2 are LGHDT and YNNKEL (reference sequence). The CDR3 DNA sequence: TGTGCCAGCAGCCAAGACCCTGTGGGAGGGTATAACTATGGCTACACCTTC. This gives the protein CASSQDPVGGYNYGYTF.

The V call is TRBV19, the J call TRBJ1-1; the D is unclear. CDR1 is LNHDA and CDR2 is SQIVND in the germline V gene (reference sequence). V lost 4 bases, J lost 4 bases, and 13 bases lay in between. The CDR3 is 14 amino acids. CDR3 region: CASSSDEGGTEAFF. In DNA form, the CDR3 reads TGTGCCAGTAGTAGTGACGAGGGAGGCACTGAAGCTTTCTTT.

The chain has TRBV9 and TRBJ1-3; 8 nucleotides align to TRBD1. J gave up 0 bases and V 1 base, and 3 bases lay outside the gene matches. Germline CDR1 and CDR2: SGDLS and YYNGEE. This CDR3 has 16 amino acids. As DNA, the CDR3 is TGTGCCAGCAGCGTAAGGACAGGGTACTCTGGAAACACCATATATTTT. Its protein is CASSVRTGYSGNTIYF.

The rearrangement joins TRBV5-8 to TRBJ1-4; D unresolved. The V gene's germline CDR1 is SGHTS and CDR2 YDEGEE. V gave up 4 bases and J gave up 7 bases, with 11 bases separating them. This CDR3 is 13 amino acids long. The CDR3: CASSGAIPEKLFF. The CDR3 bases are TGTGCCAGCAGCGGAGCGATCCCTGAAAAACTGTTTTTT.

The chain combines TRBV7-8 with TRBJ2-5; tentative D call: TRBD1 (7 bases). In germline, CDR1 is SGHVS, CDR2 FQNEAQ. V lost 3 bases and J lost 5, with 19 bases in between. The CDR3 loop spans 16 amino acids. DNA of the CDR3: TGTGCCAGCAGCTTGCAGACAGGGAGGTGGACTGAGACCCAGTACTTC. The encoded protein is CASSLQTGRWTETQYF. The full variable domain, with the rest looked up from reference TRBV7-8 and TRBJ2-5, is GAGVSQSPRYKVAKRGQDVALRCDPISGHVSLFWYQQALGQGPEFLTYFQNEAQLDKSGLPSDRFFAERPEGSVSTLKIQRTQQEDSAVYLCASSLQTGRWTETQYFGPGTRLLVL.

The V and J genes are TRBV7-2 and TRBJ1-4; D is perhaps TRBD1 (5 bases). The CDR3 extends over 15 amino acids. Germline V gene sequence: CDR1 SGHTA, CDR2 FQGNSA. V was cut by 1 base and J by 5 bases, with 11 bases left in between. CDR3 loop: CASSLVDRVNEKLFF. The CDR3 bases are TGTGCCAGCAGCTTAGTCGACAGAGTAAATGAAAAACTGTTTTTT.

The rearrangement uses TRBV6-2 or TRBV6-3 and TRBJ2-7, with 9 bases identical to TRBD2. Germline CDR1 MNHEY, CDR2 SVGEGT. With V trimmed by 4 bases and J by 4 bases, 11 bases remained unmatched. The CDR3 is 16 residues long. As DNA, the CDR3 is TGTGCCAGCAGTTTCCCCAGGCTAGCGGGGAAATACGAGCAGTACTTC. Protein sequence: CASSFPRLAGKYEQYF.

This CDR3 is CASSPAGTSYEQYF. The CDR3 DNA reads TGTGCCAGCAGCCCAGCGGGGACCTCCTACGAGCAGTACTTC. The chain employs TRBV7-2 and TRBJ2-7; TRBD2 matches at 7 bases. V trimming: 5 bases; J trimming: 0 bases; junction bases outside the gene matches: 4. Germline loops: CDR1 SGHTA, CDR2 FQGNSA. CDR3 size: 14 residues.

The rearrangement uses TRBV3-1 (or the pseudogene TRBV3-2) and TRBJ2-1; D possibly corresponds to TRBD1 (5 bases). This CDR3 comprises 16 residues. Germline V gene sequence: CDR1 LGHDT, CDR2 YNNKEL (reference sequence). Trimming shortened V by 4 bases and J by 4 bases, and 17 bases separated the two germline ends. CDR3 sequence reads: CASSRGSPRTYNEQFF. Here the CDR3 DNA reads TGTGCCAGCAGCCGGGGCTCTCCCCGAACATACAATGAGCAGTTCTTC.